The 11 T cell receptor beta chains below were found in one sample sequenced in a study of read filtering for tumor transcriptome and immune sequencing. The library was built from around 380 ng RNA with molecular barcoded adaptors for alpha/delta and beta/gamma chains. TCRdb called the reads again in MiXCR, with one record for every CDR3 protein. The sample records more than 100,000 distinct CDR3 sequences, 10% to 15% being singletons. What was sequenced was a population of CD138-negative cells sorted from bone marrow. The receptors originated from a donor at least 40 years old with multiple myeloma.

This clonotype was seen a handful of times. V gene TRBV7-6 combines with J gene TRBJ1-1; D gene uncertain. The V gene's germline CDR1 is SGHVS and CDR2 FNYEAQ. V was trimmed by 5 bases and J by 5 bases, leaving 15 bases between them. The CDR3 runs 14 residues. CDR3 sequence reads: CASSLTSLDTEAFF. The DNA of the CDR3 is TGTGCCAGCAGCCTTACATCCCTCGATACTGAAGCTTTCTTT.

This clonotype has ten or more counts. This chain joins TRBV10-2 and TRBJ2-3; possible D gene TRBD2, 5 bases. CDR3 size: 13 residues. Germline V gene data show CDR1 as WSHSY and CDR2 as SAAADI. V dropped 4 bases and J dropped 6 bases, with 11 bases sitting between them. The CDR3 loop is CASSAAVVDTQYF. CDR3 nucleotide sequence: TGCGCCAGCAGTGCAGCGGTGGTTGATACGCAGTATTTT.

This clonotype was recorded many times. The chain uses TRBV7-8 and TRBJ2-3; 8 bases line up with TRBD1. The CDR3 loop spans 16 amino acids. Trimming removed 4 bases from V and 5 bases from J; junction bases left unmatched: 11. Germline V CDR1 and CDR2: SGHVS, FQNEAQ. The CDR3 coding sequence is TGTGCCAGCAGCTCTTCCCTCTTACAGGGGGGAGATACGCAGTATTTT. Protein: CASSSSLLQGGDTQYF. Based on the CDR3 plus reference TRBV7-8 and TRBJ2-3, the full variable domain is GAGVSQSPRYKVAKRGQDVALRCDPISGHVSLFWYQQALGQGPEFLTYFQNEAQLDKSGLPSDRFFAERPEGSVSTLKIQRTQQEDSAVYLCASSSSLLQGGDTQYFGPGTRLTVL.

The chain links TRBV7-9 to TRBJ2-7; 7 bases line up with TRBD2. The CDR3 spans 11 residues. Germline CDR1 and CDR2: SEHNR and FQNEAQ (reference sequence). With 5 bases clipped from V and 9 bases from J, the junction kept 4 bases outside the gene matches. The CDR3 DNA follows: TGTGCCAGCAGCGCGGGAGACGGGCAGTACTTC. Protein product: CASSAGDGQYF.

Note on this clonotype: A much larger clonotype is one base distant, so this may be a read error. J is TRBJ1-2 and V is TRBV5-1; D remains unclear. The germline V and J ends were trimmed by 4 bases and 10 bases, with 23 bases remaining between them. This CDR3 contains 15 residues. Germline loops: CDR1 SGHRS, CDR2 YFSETQ. The CDR3 sequence: CASSPPSADGGDYTF. CDR3 sequence (DNA): TGCGCCAGCAGCCCCCCGTCGGCCGACGGTGGGGACTACACCTTC. Based on the CDR3 plus reference TRBV5-1 and TRBJ1-2, the full variable domain is KAGVTQTPRYLIKTRGQQVTLSCSPISGHRSVSWYQQTPGQGLQFLFEYFSETQRNKGNFPGRFSGRQFSNSRSEMNVSTLELGDSALYLCASSPPSADGGDYTFGSGTRLTVV.

As regards this clonotype: A much larger clone differs by one base, so this may be a read error. The CDR3 bases are TGTGCCAGCAGTTCTCCGGACAGTGAGCTTGGCTACACCTTC. This codes for CASSSPDSELGYTF. V and J are TRBV28 and TRBJ1-2; D may be TRBD1 (6 bases). V lost 4 bases to trimming and J lost 7 bases, with 16 bases between them. The CDR3 totals 14 residues. Germline CDR1 and CDR2: MDHEN and SYDVKM.

This clonotype was seen ten or more times. One junction end disagrees with the germline gene, perhaps due to a read error. V and J are TRBV28 and TRBJ1-5; possibly TRBD1 for D (5 bases). The germline V gene has CDR1 MDHEN and CDR2 SYDVKM. This CDR3 is built from 15 residues. The CDR3 loop is CASSVAQTYTGRGNF. The CDR3 DNA reads as TGTGCCAGCAGTGTAGCCCAAACTTATACAGGTCGAGGGAATTTT.

This clonotype was counted ten times or more. V gene TRBV28 combines with J gene TRBJ1-6; D unclear. CDR3 length: 10 residues. The V and J ends lost 6 bases and 9 bases respectively, with 3 bases between them. Germline V CDR1 and CDR2: MDHEN, SYDVKM. This chain's CDR3 is CASSCSPLHF. The CDR3 nucleotides are TGTGCCAGCAGCTGTTCACCCCTCCACTTT.

This clonotype was seen at least ten times. The chain recombines TRBV4-1 with TRBJ2-3; 8 nucleotides agree with TRBD1. This CDR3 is 15 amino acids long. J lost 6 bases, V lost 0 bases, and 5 bases had no gene match. Germline V gene data show CDR1 as MGHRA and CDR2 as YSYEKL. The DNA of the CDR3 is TGCGCCAGCAGCCAAGACAGGGGGCATGCGGATACGCAGTATTTT. As protein: CASSQDRGHADTQYF.

This clonotype was recorded at least ten times. CDR3 sequence reads: CASSLGSGNTIYF. The CDR3 DNA sequence: TGTGCCAGCAGCTTGGGCTCTGGAAACACCATATATTTT. V and J are TRBV7-9 and TRBJ1-3; D is undetermined. The germline V and J ends were trimmed by 3 bases and 0 bases, with 3 bases remaining between them. The germline V gene encodes CDR1 SEHNR and CDR2 FQNEAQ (reference sequence). This CDR3 is 13 amino acids long.

This clonotype appeared many times. The gene calls are TRBV11-2 and TRBJ2-5; TRBD1 agrees at 9 bases. V trimming: 1 base; J trimming: 2 bases; junction bases outside the gene matches: 5. Germline V gene lookup returns CDR1 SGHAT and CDR2 FQNNGV. The CDR3 length is 16 residues. The CDR3 loop is CASSLGGQGLQETQYF. The CDR3 bases are TGTGCCAGCAGCTTAGGAGGACAGGGGTTGCAAGAGACCCAGTACTTC.